Shown below are 10 T cell receptor beta chains from a single sample sequenced in a study of Ad26.COV2.S vaccination and SARS-CoV-2 variants. Some clones are missing from TCRdb's copy, which holds only in-frame ones; the method was immunoSEQ multiplex PCR. The sample carries 380,000 or so clones, around four fifths recorded once. Sample treatment: some 19 received Ad26.COV2.S at low or high dose, single or two shots; about 5 received placebo; per-sample allocation not given. Sampling was done on day 63 after the first vaccine or placebo injection. The sequences come from peripheral blood, collected in a trial of Ad26.COV2.S vaccine versus placebo. The receptors were gathered from a person aged 18-60 years who received the Ad26.COV2.S COVID-19 vaccine or a placebo.

V and J are TRBV9 and TRBJ2-5, with D maybe TRBD2 (6 bases). V was pared by 1 base and J by 5 bases, with 15 bases between. The germline V gene encodes CDR1 SGDLS and CDR2 YYNGEE. There are 15 residues in the CDR3. The CDR3 spells CASSVRPSVRETQYF. Here the CDR3 DNA reads TGTGCCAGCAGCGTAAGACCTAGCGTAAGGGAGACCCAGTACTTC.

The chain is built from TRBV12-3 or TRBV12-4 and TRBJ1-1; D gene ambiguous. The CDR3 consists of 13 residues. Trimming took off 11 bases at V and 3 bases at J, with 16 bases between the two ends. CDR3: CAWKRTGDTEAFF. The CDR3 nucleotides read TGTGCCTGGAAGCGGACTGGGGACACTGAAGCTTTCTTT.

This sequence joins TRBV27 and TRBJ2-7; D is perhaps TRBD1 (6 bases). Per the germline V gene, CDR1 is MNHEY and CDR2 is SMNVEV (reference sequence). Between the trimmed V and J ends, which lost 5 bases and 2 bases, there was a span of 16 bases. The length of the CDR3 is 15 residues. As DNA, the CDR3 is TGTGCCAGCAGTCTGAACCCGACAGGCCCCTACGAGCAGTACTTC. Translation gives CASSLNPTGPYEQYF.

This clone has just one count. The gene calls are TRBV28 and TRBJ1-1, with D hard to call. With 6 bases removed from V and 0 bases from J, the gap between germline ends came to 5 bases. Germline V gene data show CDR1 as MDHEN and CDR2 as SYDVKM. The CDR3 has 12 residues. CDR3 sequence reads: CASRGVNTEAFF. The DNA for the CDR3 is TGTGCCAGCAGGGGAGTGAACACTGAAGCTTTCTTT.

The chain joins TRBV4-1 to TRBJ1-2; 12 nucleotides line up with TRBD1. Germline V gene data show CDR1 as MGHRA and CDR2 as YSYEKL. CDR3 length equals 15 residues. V trimming: 7 bases; J trimming: 4 bases; junction bases outside the gene matches: 7. The CDR3 reads CASTGGTGGFYGYTF. In DNA form, the CDR3 reads TGCGCCAGCACGGGGGGGACAGGGGGCTTCTATGGCTACACCTTC.

J is TRBJ1-2 and V is TRBV9; 7 bases are shared with TRBD1. Unmatched junction bases numbered 11, after V lost 4 bases and J lost 8 bases. The CDR3 spans 14 residues. Germline loops: CDR1 SGDLS, CDR2 YYNGEE. The CDR3 protein is CASSPRQGTIGYTF. The DNA for the CDR3 is TGTGCCAGCAGCCCTCGACAGGGAACTATAGGCTACACCTTC.

The chain links TRBV5-1 to TRBJ2-5; tentatively, D is TRBD2 (7 bases). Trimming took off 3 bases at V and 4 bases at J, with 16 bases between the two ends. The CDR3 extends over 15 amino acids. CDR1 and CDR2 from the germline V gene are SGHRS and YFSETQ. The CDR3 nucleotides read TGCGCCAGCAGCTCCCCAGGCGGGGGCGGAGAGACCCAGTACTTC. Translated: CASSSPGGGGETQYF.

The J gene is TRBJ1-5, the V gene TRBV6-2 or TRBV6-3; the D is unclear. CDR3 length equals 14 residues. Trimming removed 1 base from V and 3 bases from J, with 7 bases in between. CDR1 is MNHEY and CDR2 is SVGEGT in the germline V gene. DNA for the CDR3: TGTGCCAGCAGTTACTGGACGGACAATCAGCCCCAGCATTTT. Residues: CASSYWTDNQPQHF.

The chain uses TRBV11-2 and TRBJ2-1; D gene unclear. The CDR3 length is 12 residues. Trimming stripped 2 bases from V and 6 bases from J, with 5 bases between. Looked up from germline, CDR1 is SGHAT and CDR2 is FQNNGV. CDR3 loop: CASSLFPNEQFF. As DNA, the CDR3 is TGTGCCAGCAGCTTATTTCCCAATGAGCAGTTCTTC.

The chain uses TRBV7-9 and TRBJ2-7; TRBD1 or TRBD2 may be the D gene (6 bases each). Germline V gene lookup returns CDR1 SEHNR and CDR2 FQNEAQ (reference sequence). With 1 base removed from V and 0 bases from J, the gap between germline ends came to 13 bases. The CDR3 length is 16 residues. The CDR3 DNA reads as TGTGCCAGCAGCTTAGTCGTTCGGGGGCGCTCCTACGAGCAGTACTTC. This sequence encodes CASSLVVRGRSYEQYF.